Listed below are T cell receptor beta chains from one sample, sequenced in a study of response to subunit inactivated influenza vaccine. TCRdb re-derived calls from the RT-PCR reads in MiXCR, one entry per CDR3 protein. This table has about 780,000 distinct CDR3 sequences, approximately 18% appearing once. The material sequenced was PBMCs from blood, taken around 5 days after vaccination. These receptors were obtained from a man aged 50-60 years who received an inactivated influenza vaccine. Each CDR3 is given with its conserved first and last residue. A D gene is named only where the DNA matches it firmly. Size is omitted from some rows. Given values are once, few, many or a class for expanded clones.

V	J	D	size	CDR3	DNA
TRBV5-6	TRBJ1-1	-	-	CASRYGNTEAFF	TGTGCCAGCAGGTACGGGAACACTGAAGCTTTCTTT
TRBV7-9	TRBJ1-1	TRBD1	once	CASRQDRGLNTEAFF	TGTGCCAGCAGGCAAGACAGGGGCTTGAACACTGAAGCTTTCTTT
TRBV28	TRBJ1-5	-	-	CASRHYGRPASQPQHF	TGTGCCAGCAGGCACTACGGGCGTCCCGCGAGTCAGCCCCAGCATTTT
TRBV20-1	TRBJ1-4	TRBD1	-	CSAFRDRDEKLFF	TGCAGTGCCTTCCGGGACAGGGATGAAAAACTGTTTTTT
TRBV11-1	TRBJ2-4	TRBD2	few	CASSTRTSGSRDIQYF	TGTGCCAGCAGCACACGGACTAGCGGGAGTCGGGACATTCAGTACTTC
TRBV4-3	TRBJ2-5	-	-	CASSQVLRETQYF	TGCGCCAGCAGCCAAGTGCTCCGAGAGACCCAGTACTTC
TRBV4-3	TRBJ2-2	-	-	CASSQVVRRGTGELFF	TGCGCCAGCAGCCAAGTTGTCAGGCGCGGCACCGGGGAGCTGTTTTTT
TRBV29-1	TRBJ2-1	-	-	CSVHDTYNEQFF	TGCAGCGTCCATGACACCTACAATGAGCAGTTCTTC
TRBV5-1	TRBJ2-7	TRBD1	few	CASSTLGQGNEQYF	TGCGCCAGCAGCACCTTGGGACAGGGTAACGAGCAGTACTTC
TRBV7-2	TRBJ1-2	-	-	CASSFPGYNYGYTF	TGTGCCAGCAGCTTCCCGGGCTATAACTATGGCTACACCTTC
TRBV6-5	TRBJ2-3	-	-	CASSYSIGGIDTQYF	TGTGCCAGCAGTTACTCGATTGGTGGGATAGATACGCAGTATTTT
TRBV29-1	TRBJ1-2	-	few	CSVDFSRGYTF	TGCAGCGTTGATTTTAGCCGTGGCTACACCTTC
TRBV4-1	TRBJ2-2	-	-	CASSHSSVRGGELFF	TGCGCCAGCAGCCACTCCTCGGTCAGGGGCGGGGAGCTGTTTTTT
TRBV6-1	TRBJ1-1	-	-	CASSDHRGGNTEAFF	TGTGCCAGCAGTGACCACCGGGGGGGGAACACTGAAGCTTTCTTT
TRBV24-1	TRBJ2-5	-	-	CATSDQDFGETQYF	TGTGCCACCAGTGACCAGGACTTCGGGGAGACCCAGTACTTC
TRBV20-1	TRBJ1-1	-	-	CSARATVNTEAFF	TGCAGTGCTAGAGCGACGGTTAACACTGAAGCTTTCTTT
TRBV10-3	TRBJ2-3	-	few	CAISEGRPNPDTQYF	TGTGCCATCAGTGAGGGACGCCCCAATCCAGATACGCAGTATTTT
TRBV12-3/TRBV12-4	TRBJ2-5	TRBD2	-	CASSPMAGGYGETQYF	TGTGCCAGCAGTCCCATGGCGGGGGGGTATGGAGAGACCCAGTACTTC
TRBV5-6	TRBJ1-1	-	-	CASSHYGLNTEAFF	TGTGCCAGCAGCCACTACGGGCTGAACACTGAAGCTTTCTTT
TRBV10-2	TRBJ2-1	TRBD2	-	CASSDIAGDPHEQFF	TGCGCCAGCAGTGATATAGCGGGGGACCCTCATGAGCAGTTCTTC
TRBV5-1	TRBJ2-6	-	-	CASSLGGDSGANVLTF	TGCGCCAGCAGCTTGGGGGGGGACTCTGGGGCCAACGTCCTGACTTTC
TRBV7-8	TRBJ2-1	TRBD2	few	CASSLARGMGGRLNEQFF	TGTGCCAGCAGCTTAGCGAGAGGTATGGGAGGGCGGCTCAATGAGCAGTTCTTC
TRBV9	TRBJ2-3	-	few	CASSADGGSSTDTQYF	TGTGCCAGCAGCGCCGACGGGGGATCTAGCACAGATACGCAGTATTTT
TRBV4-3	TRBJ2-3	-	many	CASSQEAADTQYF	TGCGCCAGCAGCCAAGAGGCGGCCGATACGCAGTATTTT
TRBV20-1	TRBJ2-3	TRBD2	-	CFARGLAEPRDTQYF	TGCTTCGCAAGGGGACTAGCGGAGCCCCGGGATACGCAGTATTTT
TRBV29-1	TRBJ2-7	TRBD2	-	CSVGLLAGEYEQYF	TGCAGCGTTGGCTTACTAGCGGGAGAATACGAGCAGTACTTC
TRBV12-3/TRBV12-4	TRBJ2-7	TRBD1	many	CASSSRTGGTYEQYF	TGTGCCAGCAGTTCCCGGACAGGGGGTACCTACGAGCAGTACTTC
TRBV12-5	TRBJ2-3	-	-	CASGLVLGRMSTDTQYF	TGTGCTAGTGGTTTGGTACTCGGACGGATGAGCACAGATACGCAGTATTTT
TRBV28	TRBJ2-3	TRBD2	-	CASSLYKGGSTDTQYF	TGTGCCAGCAGTTTATATAAGGGAGGGTCGACAGATACGCAGTATTTT
TRBV10-3	TRBJ1-4	-	-	CAISESFNNEKLFF	TGTGCCATCAGTGAGTCGTTCAATAATGAAAAACTGTTTTTT
TRBV6-2/TRBV6-3	TRBJ1-5	-	few	CASSYFWGVGQPQHF	TGTGCCAGCAGTTACTTCTGGGGCGTAGGTCAGCCCCAGCATTTT
TRBV7-2	TRBJ2-7	-	-	CASSPYALYEQYF	TGTGCCAGCAGCCCCTACGCTCTCTACGAGCAGTACTTC
TRBV15	TRBJ2-7	TRBD1	-	CATSSSTGGSSYEQYF	TGTGCCACCAGCAGTTCAACAGGGGGAAGCTCCTACGAGCAGTACTTC
TRBV9	TRBJ2-1	-	-	CASSVGAGNEQFF	TGTGCCAGCAGCGTAGGGGCAGGAAATGAGCAGTTCTTC
TRBV6-1	TRBJ2-3	TRBD2	-	CASRGLGGIPLFQTYTQYF	TGTGCCAGCAGGGGACTGGGGGGGATACCCCTCTTCCAAACCTATACGCAGTATTTT
TRBV11-2	TRBJ1-2	-	-	CASSLQGRKVEVANYGYTF	TGTGCCAGCAGCTTACAAGGCAGGAAGGTAGAGGTGGCTAACTATGGCTACACCTTC
TRBV4-3	TRBJ2-2	TRBD2	few	CASSQGGTSGIPTGELFF	TGCGCCAGCAGCCAAGGAGGGACTAGCGGCATACCGACCGGGGAGCTGTTTTTT
TRBV20-1	TRBJ2-2	TRBD1	many	CSAPDRAHTGELFF	TGCAGTGCTCCGGACAGGGCCCACACCGGGGAGCTGTTTTTT
TRBV29-1	TRBJ1-1	-	few	CSVEHRQAYLAFF	TGCAGCGTTGAGCACCGCCAGGCTTATCTAGCTTTCTTT
TRBV12-3/TRBV12-4	TRBJ1-2	TRBD1	few	CASSLTGTGVGYTF	TGTGCCAGCAGTCTAACCGGGACAGGGGTAGGCTACACCTTC
TRBV6-5	TRBJ2-2	-	many	CASSNSPGTRNTGELFF	TGTGCCAGCAGTAACTCCCCCGGGACAAGGAACACCGGGGAGCTGTTTTTT
TRBV4-3	TRBJ2-2	TRBD2	-	CASSRKLAGGNTGELFF	TGCGCCAGCAGCCGCAAACTAGCGGGGGGGAACACCGGGGAGCTGTTTTTT
TRBV14	TRBJ2-2	-	-	CASSHFRVQNTGELFF	TGTGCCAGCAGCCACTTTCGGGTACAGAACACCGGGGAGCTGTTTTTT
TRBV27	TRBJ1-6	-	few	CASSLSAGRVGSPLHF	TGTGCCAGCAGTTTATCGGCAGGCCGGGTGGGGTCACCCCTCCACTTT
TRBV20-1	TRBJ2-3	TRBD2	few	CSALKSGGASDTQYF	TGCAGTGCCCTTAAGAGCGGGGGGGCCTCAGATACGCAGTATTTT
TRBV20-1	TRBJ1-5	-	few	CSARAGSVLQPQHF	TGCAGTGCTAGAGCCGGAAGCGTCCTCCAGCCCCAGCATTTT
TRBV28	TRBJ2-1	-	-	CASSSLGGPDNEQFF	TGTGCCAGCAGTTCCCTGGGGGGGCCGGACAATGAGCAGTTCTTC
TRBV12-3/TRBV12-4	TRBJ2-2	-	many	CASSEQEVSGELFF	TGTGCCAGCAGTGAACAGGAAGTGTCCGGGGAGCTGTTTTTT
TRBV4-3	TRBJ2-7	-	-	CASSLSGGSAYEQYF	TGCGCCAGCAGCCTCTCTGGAGGCTCCGCCTACGAGCAGTACTTC
TRBV7-2	TRBJ2-7	TRBD2	many	CASSSTSGGYEQYF	TGTGCCAGCAGCTCGACTAGCGGGGGGTACGAGCAGTACTTC
TRBV5-1	TRBJ2-3	-	-	CASSLVSGSADTQYF	TGCGCCAGCAGCTTGGTGTCAGGGAGCGCAGATACGCAGTATTTT
TRBV4-2	TRBJ2-2	TRBD1	-	CASSPRGPSGELFF	TGTGCCAGCAGCCCTAGGGGGCCCAGCGGGGAGCTGTTTTTT
TRBV25-1	TRBJ1-1	TRBD1	-	CASSMAGGIEAFF	TGTGCCAGCAGTATGGCAGGGGGTATTGAAGCTTTCTTT
TRBV7-2	TRBJ2-7	-	few	CASSPSWQGTYEQYF	TGTGCCAGCAGCCCAAGTTGGCAAGGAACCTACGAGCAGTACTTC
TRBV7-9	TRBJ2-7	TRBD1	-	CASSSYRDRDYEQYF	TGTGCCAGCAGTTCTTACCGGGACAGGGACTACGAGCAGTACTTC
TRBV4-1	TRBJ2-2	-	few	CASRMDSANTGELFF	TGCGCCAGCAGAATGGACTCAGCGAACACCGGGGAGCTGTTTTTT